This entry describes one T cell receptor beta chain. Its antigen is unknown. One base away there is no much larger clone; base qualities are not given. The entry originates in a study of Siglec-9 on CD8 T cells in melanoma (dated 2019 in TCRdb). Describing the broader study: Siglec-9 expression on CD8+ T cells and the role of Siglec-9 in regulating T cells in the melanoma tumor microenvironment were investigated in the study.

The investigation overall reported the following: According to the report, an effector memory CD8+ T-cell subset that seemed to build up inside melanoma tumors was both marked and regulated by Siglec-9.

The CDR3 has 15 amino acids, counting the end cysteine and phenylalanine. Of all the DNA, just the CDR3 is kept, 45 bases in frame from base 1. Trimming takes 0 bases from V and 0 bases from J, and the germline ends sit 7 bases apart. From the germline V gene, CDR1 is SGDLS and CDR2 is YYNGEE. The method was the immunoSEQ multiplex PCR assay. The clones in this table, taken by TCRdb from immuneACCESS, are in-frame only. Not every clone is retained; where verified, under half of the shortfall comes from an unresolved V gene, and the cause of the rest is unknown. Counted in this sample were over 30,000 clones; roughly 80% of them appeared once. The ten largest clones represent about 1.7% of the sample.

The chain uses TRBV9 and TRBJ1-3, with the D gene too uncertain to name. Sequencing input: Siglec-9- CD8+ T cells sorted from blood. In the paper's terms, the cell subset or site label means: CD8 T cells lacking Siglec-9. The source is a human donor in good health. The CDR3 loop reads CASSVGPGSGNTIYF. The bases are TGTGCCAGCAGCGTAGGGCCCGGCTCTGGAAACACCATATATTTT.